Sequencing of this T cell receptor (beta chain) was carried out in a study of shared clonotypes between healthy human individuals. This CDR3 contains 18 residues. Germline CDR1 reads MNHEY; CDR2 reads SMNVEV (reference sequence). V was pared by 2 bases and J by 1 base, with 15 bases between. Generated by immunoSEQ multiplex PCR, the TCRdb table keeps only in-frame clones and is missing some. This table holds about 680,000 clones, 92% found once. The naive CD8 fraction comprised CD45RO-negative cells positively selected for CCR7 and excluded terminally differentiated effector memory CD45RA+ cells. The V gene is TRBV27, the J gene TRBJ2-6; weak D call: TRBD2 (6 bases). Sequencing was performed on naive CD8+ T cells sorted from blood. The receptor was derived from a man aged 30 to 39 in good health. The CDR3 is CASSLLREASSGANVLTF. The CDR3 DNA sequence: TGTGCCAGCAGTTTACTCAGGGAGGCATCATCTGGGGCCAACGTCCTGACTTTC.